This T cell receptor beta chain emerged from a study of T cell clonotyping in hematopoietic cell transplantation. CDR1 SSHAT and CDR2 FNYEAQ come from the germline V gene (reference sequence). The CDR3 extends over 16 amino acids. TCRdb keeps only in-frame clones here, not all; method: immunoSEQ multiplex PCR. Of approximately 15,000 clones listed, roughly 84% are singletons. In regard to this clone: Germline is not matched at one junction end, which may reflect a read error.

This receptor was identified in a male patient aged 55-69 years who had an allogeneic stem cell transplant from a related donor, so the T cells may come from the graft donor. Some clones in this sample may be carry-over from other donors' samples. The chain couples TRBV7-7 to TRBJ2-3, with 7 bases fitting TRBD2. This material consisted of PBMCs, taken 100 days after allogeneic stem cell transplant. CDR3 DNA: TGTGCTAGCAGCTTATCTACGGGGGGAGGTGCAGATACGCAGTATTTT. Its protein product is CASSLSTGGGADTQYF.